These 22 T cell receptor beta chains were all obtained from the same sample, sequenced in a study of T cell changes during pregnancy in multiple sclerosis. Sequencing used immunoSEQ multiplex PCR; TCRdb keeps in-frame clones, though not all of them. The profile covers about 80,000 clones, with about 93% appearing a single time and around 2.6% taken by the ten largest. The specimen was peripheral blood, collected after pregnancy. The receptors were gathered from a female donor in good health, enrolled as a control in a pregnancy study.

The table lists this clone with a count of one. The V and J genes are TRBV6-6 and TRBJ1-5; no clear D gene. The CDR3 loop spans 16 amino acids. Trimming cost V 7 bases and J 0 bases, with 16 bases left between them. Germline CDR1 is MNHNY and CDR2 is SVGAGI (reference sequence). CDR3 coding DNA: TGTGCCAGCACCCGCCCGCGCGGGGATAGCAATCAGCCCCAGCATTTT. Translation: CASTRPRGDSNQPQHF.

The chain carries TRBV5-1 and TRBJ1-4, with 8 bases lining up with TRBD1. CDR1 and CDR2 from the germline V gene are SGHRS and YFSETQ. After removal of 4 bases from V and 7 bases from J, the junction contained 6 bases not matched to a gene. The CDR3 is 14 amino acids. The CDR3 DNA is TGCGCCAGCAGCACCGGTGACAGGGGTGAAAAACTGTTTTTT. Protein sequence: CASSTGDRGEKLFF. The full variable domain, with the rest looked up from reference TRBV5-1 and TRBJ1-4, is KAGVTQTPRYLIKTRGQQVTLSCSPISGHRSVSWYQQTPGQGLQFLFEYFSETQRNKGNFPGRFSGRQFSNSRSEMNVSTLELGDSALYLCASSTGDRGEKLFFGSGTQLSVL.

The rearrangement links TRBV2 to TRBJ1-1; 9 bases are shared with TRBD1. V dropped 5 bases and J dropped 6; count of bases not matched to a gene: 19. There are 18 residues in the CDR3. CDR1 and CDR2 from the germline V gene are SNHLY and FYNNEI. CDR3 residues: CASSSLPGTGFIVAEAFF. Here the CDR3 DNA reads TGTGCCAGCAGTTCTCTCCCCGGGACAGGGTTTATAGTGGCTGAAGCTTTCTTT.

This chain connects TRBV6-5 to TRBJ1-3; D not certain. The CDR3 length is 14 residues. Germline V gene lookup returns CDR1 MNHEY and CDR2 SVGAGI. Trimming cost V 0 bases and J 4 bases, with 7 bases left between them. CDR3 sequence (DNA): TGTGCCAGCAGTTACTCGTCTTTGGGAAACACCATATATTTT. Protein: CASSYSSLGNTIYF.

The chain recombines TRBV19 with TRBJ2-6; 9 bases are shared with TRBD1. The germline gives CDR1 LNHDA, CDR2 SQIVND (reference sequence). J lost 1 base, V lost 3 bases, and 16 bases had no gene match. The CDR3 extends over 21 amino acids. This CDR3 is CASSMGGLLGQGRSGANVLTF. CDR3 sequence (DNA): TGTGCCAGTAGTATGGGGGGGCTCTTGGGACAGGGCCGGTCTGGGGCCAACGTCCTGACTTTC. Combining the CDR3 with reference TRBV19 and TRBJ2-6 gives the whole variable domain DGGITQSPKYLFRKEGQNVTLSCEQNLNHDAMYWYRQDPGQGLRLIYYSQIVNDFQKGDIAEGYSVSREKKESFPLTVTSAQKNPTAFYLCASSMGGLLGQGRSGANVLTFGAGSRLTVL.

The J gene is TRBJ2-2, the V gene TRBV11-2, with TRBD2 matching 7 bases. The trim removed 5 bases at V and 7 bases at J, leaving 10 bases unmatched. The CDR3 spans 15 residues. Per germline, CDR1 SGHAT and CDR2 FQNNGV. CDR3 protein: CASSLTSAQSGELFF. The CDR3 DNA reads TGTGCCAGCAGCCTAACTAGCGCGCAGAGCGGGGAGCTGTTTTTT.

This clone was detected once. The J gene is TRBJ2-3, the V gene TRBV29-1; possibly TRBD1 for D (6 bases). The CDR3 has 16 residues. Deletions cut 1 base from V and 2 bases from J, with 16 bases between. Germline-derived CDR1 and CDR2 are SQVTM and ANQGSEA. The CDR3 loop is CSVEGLRGEATDTQYF. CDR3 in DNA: TGCAGCGTTGAAGGGCTCAGGGGCGAGGCCACAGATACGCAGTATTTT.

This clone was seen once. CDR3: CASSPAGLAGVGNEQFF. The DNA for the CDR3 is TGTGCCAGCAGCCCCGCGGGACTAGCGGGAGTAGGCAATGAGCAGTTCTTC. This rearrangement joins TRBV7-3 to TRBJ2-1; 14 bases match TRBD2. The CDR3 totals 17 residues. V was pared by 5 bases and J by 6 bases, with 9 bases of the junction left unmatched. Germline values: CDR1 SGHTA, CDR2 FQGTGA.

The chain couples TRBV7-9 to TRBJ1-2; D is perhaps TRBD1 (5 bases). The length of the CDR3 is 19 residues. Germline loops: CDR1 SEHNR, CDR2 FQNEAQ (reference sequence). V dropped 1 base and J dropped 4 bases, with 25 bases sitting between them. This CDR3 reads CASSLGGPVGGGWTYGYTF. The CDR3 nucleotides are TGTGCCAGCAGCTTAGGAGGTCCGGTCGGGGGAGGGTGGACCTATGGCTACACCTTC.

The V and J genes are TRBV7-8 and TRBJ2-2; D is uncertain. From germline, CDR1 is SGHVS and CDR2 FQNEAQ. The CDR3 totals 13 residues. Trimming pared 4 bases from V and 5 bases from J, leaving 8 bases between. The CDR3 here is CASSSEPTGELFF. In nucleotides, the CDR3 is TGTGCCAGCAGCTCCGAGCCTACCGGGGAGCTGTTTTTT.

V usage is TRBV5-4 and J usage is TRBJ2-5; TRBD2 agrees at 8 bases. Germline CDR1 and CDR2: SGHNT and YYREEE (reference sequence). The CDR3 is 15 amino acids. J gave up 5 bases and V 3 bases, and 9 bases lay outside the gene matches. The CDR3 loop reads CASSSLGLATETQYF. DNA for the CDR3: TGTGCCAGCAGCTCCCTAGGACTAGCTACGGAGACCCAGTACTTC.

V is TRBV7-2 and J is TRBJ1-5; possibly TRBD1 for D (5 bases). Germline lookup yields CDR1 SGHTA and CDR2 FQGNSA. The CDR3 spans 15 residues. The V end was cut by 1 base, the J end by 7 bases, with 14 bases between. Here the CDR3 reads CASSLGQGSGQPQHF. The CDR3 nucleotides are TGTGCCAGCAGCTTAGGTCAGGGTAGTGGGCAGCCCCAGCATTTT.

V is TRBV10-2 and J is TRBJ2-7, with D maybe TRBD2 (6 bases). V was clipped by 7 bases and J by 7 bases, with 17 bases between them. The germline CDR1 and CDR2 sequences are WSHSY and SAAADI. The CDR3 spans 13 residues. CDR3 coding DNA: TGCGCCAGCATGACTCGGGGGACGGAAGAGCAGTACTTC. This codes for CASMTRGTEEQYF.

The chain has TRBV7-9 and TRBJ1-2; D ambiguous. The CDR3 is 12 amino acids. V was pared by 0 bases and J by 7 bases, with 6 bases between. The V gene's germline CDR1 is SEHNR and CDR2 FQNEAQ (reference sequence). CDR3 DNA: TGTGCCAGCAGCTTAGCGATTAGTGGCTACACCTTC. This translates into CASSLAISGYTF.

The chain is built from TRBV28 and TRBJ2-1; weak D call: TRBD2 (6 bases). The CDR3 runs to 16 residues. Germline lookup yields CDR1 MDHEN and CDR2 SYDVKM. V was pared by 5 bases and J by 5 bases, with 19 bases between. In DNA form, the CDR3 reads TGTGCCAGCAGTACCATCGGGACTGGACTACACAATGAGCAGTTCTTC. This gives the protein CASSTIGTGLHNEQFF.

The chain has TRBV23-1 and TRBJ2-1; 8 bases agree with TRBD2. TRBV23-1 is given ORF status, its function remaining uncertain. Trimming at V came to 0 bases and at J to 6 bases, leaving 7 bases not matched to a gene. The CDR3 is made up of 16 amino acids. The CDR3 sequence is CASSQSSGGPFNEQFF. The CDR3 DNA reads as TGCGCCAGCAGTCAATCCAGCGGGGGACCGTTCAATGAGCAGTTCTTC.

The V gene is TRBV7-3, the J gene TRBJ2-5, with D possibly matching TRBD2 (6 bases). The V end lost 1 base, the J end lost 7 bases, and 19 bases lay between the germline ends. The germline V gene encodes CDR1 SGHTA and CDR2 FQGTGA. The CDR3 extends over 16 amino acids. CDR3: CASSLSIGRGVGTQYF. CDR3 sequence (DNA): TGTGCCAGCAGCTTAAGTATAGGGCGGGGCGTTGGGACCCAGTACTTC.

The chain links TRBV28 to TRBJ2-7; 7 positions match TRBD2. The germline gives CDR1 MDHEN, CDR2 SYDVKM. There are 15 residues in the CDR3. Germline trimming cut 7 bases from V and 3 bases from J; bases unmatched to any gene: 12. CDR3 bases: TGTGCCAGCACCCCTAGTGCTAGCGGCAGCTACGAGCAGTACTTC. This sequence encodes CASTPSASGSYEQYF.

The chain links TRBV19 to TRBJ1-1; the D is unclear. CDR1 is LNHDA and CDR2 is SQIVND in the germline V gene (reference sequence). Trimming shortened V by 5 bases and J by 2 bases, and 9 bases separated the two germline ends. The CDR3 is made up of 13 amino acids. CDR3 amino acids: CASSAQPNTEAFF. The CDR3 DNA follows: TGTGCCAGTAGTGCACAGCCTAACACTGAAGCTTTCTTT.

DNA for the CDR3: TGTGCCAGCAGCAACAATCCCGGGTGGCACTACGAGCAGTACTTC. Protein: CASSNNPGWHYEQYF. The rearrangement links TRBV28 to TRBJ2-7; D unclear. There are 15 residues in the CDR3. Germline V gene lookup returns CDR1 MDHEN and CDR2 SYDVKM. Deletions cut 6 bases from V and 3 bases from J, with 18 bases between.

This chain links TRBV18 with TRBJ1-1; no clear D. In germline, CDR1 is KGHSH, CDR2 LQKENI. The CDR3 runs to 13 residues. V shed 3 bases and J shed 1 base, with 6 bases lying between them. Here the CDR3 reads CASSPQKNTEAFF. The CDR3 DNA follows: TGTGCCAGCTCACCCCAAAAGAACACTGAAGCTTTCTTT. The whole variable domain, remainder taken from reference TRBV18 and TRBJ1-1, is NAGVMQNPRHLVRRRGQEARLRCSPMKGHSHVYWYRQLPEEGLKFMVYLQKENIIDESGMPKERFSAEFPKEGPSILRIQQVVRGDSAAYFCASSPQKNTEAFFGQGTRLTVV.

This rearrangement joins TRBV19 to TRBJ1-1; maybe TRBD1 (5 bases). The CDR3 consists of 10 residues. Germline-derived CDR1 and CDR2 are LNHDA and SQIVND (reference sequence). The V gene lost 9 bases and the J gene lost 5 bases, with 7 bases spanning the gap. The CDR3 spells CASRVTEAFF. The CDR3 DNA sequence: TGTGCCAGCAGGGTAACTGAAGCTTTCTTT.